These T cell receptor beta chains were read from a single sample in a study of blood T cell repertoires in COVID-19. This table comes from immunoSEQ multiplex PCR, and its TCRdb copy is limited to in-frame clones, with some not included. The sample includes some 250,000 clones, about four fifths of them seen just once. Input material: peripheral blood. The origin of the receptors is an elderly woman with COVID-19, enrolled during active disease. The CDR3 runs from the conserved cysteine through the conserved F or W. Each record gives: CDR3 protein, J gene, V gene, clone size. The size of a clone is reported for some rows only, either as once, few or many, or as a class for expanded clones.

CASSLNPGGSSYEQYF | TRBJ2-7 | TRBV7-3 | once
CASSLGQATSSYEQYF | TRBJ2-7 | TRBV5-1 | .
CASSPNRVRGLRNEQFF | TRBJ2-1 | TRBV7-2 | once
CASSLTPRTSGGFNEQFF | TRBJ2-1 | TRBV7-8 | .
CASRPLLSQGSNQPQHF | TRBJ1-5 | TRBV7-8 | .
CSVENRRCGYTF | TRBJ1-2 | TRBV29-1 | once
CASSEGTGRTEAFF | TRBJ1-1 | TRBV10-1 | .
CASSEDPQTQYF | TRBJ2-5 | TRBV6-1 | .
CASSQGRGNQPQHF | TRBJ1-5 | TRBV3-1/TRBV3-2 | .
CASSSTGMNTEAFF | TRBJ1-1 | TRBV28 | once
CASSFSLAAGELFF | TRBJ2-2 | TRBV11-3 | .
CAIRVSTPGGYTF | TRBJ1-2 | TRBV10-3 | .
CASSLDSHLNQPQHF | TRBJ1-5 | TRBV5-1 | few
CASSYRDRGTGELFF | TRBJ2-2 | TRBV18 | .
CASSEPRALRTQYF | TRBJ2-5 | TRBV6-1 | .
CASSPGAGAGNTIYF | TRBJ1-3 | TRBV28 | few
CASLDYGYTF | TRBJ1-2 | TRBV28 | .
CASSLTSGMVSYNEQFF | TRBJ2-1 | TRBV11-2 | .
CASSQGIGGSSYEQFF | TRBJ2-1 | TRBV4-1 | .
CASSLGGLRGAGGETQYF | TRBJ2-5 | TRBV11-2 | .
CASSPIRQGPTNEKLFF | TRBJ1-4 | TRBV18 | .
CASSPAGENGYNEQFF | TRBJ2-1 | TRBV18 | .
CASSLGGGSYNSPLHF | TRBJ1-6 | TRBV27 | once
CASSFIEQGSTEAFF | TRBJ1-1 | TRBV7-9 | .
CASSGGAFNGEQYF | TRBJ2-7 | TRBV5-1 | .
CASSLMTGGYEQYF | TRBJ2-7 | TRBV27 | .
CASSYSILVGYEQYF | TRBJ2-7 | TRBV6-7 | .
CASMPGQGRGKQYF | TRBJ2-7 | TRBV2 | .
CASSPSLGLNEKLFF | TRBJ1-4 | TRBV4-3 | .
CASSLGTGPFYGYTF | TRBJ1-2 | TRBV5-1 | once
CASSEGVGTGAYEQYF | TRBJ2-7 | TRBV5-1 | once
CASSLNQGDGYTF | TRBJ1-2 | TRBV7-3 | .
CASSLRATGQGYTF | TRBJ1-2 | TRBV5-1 | once